This T cell receptor beta chain was obtained from a study of shared clonotypes between healthy human individuals. Study findings and constraints: Only blood samples were collected, and tissue repertoires likely differ.

The CDR3 is 15 amino acids. Germline V CDR1 and CDR2: MNHEY, SMNVEV (reference sequence). Trimming cost V 0 bases and J 5 bases, with 11 bases left between them. All donors were healthy HIV-negative adults lacking recent acute infections or vaccinations. Samples underwent the assay at deep level. The team ran DNA from unsorted PBMCs on ten immunoSEQ deep assay plates for sequencing. The data were produced by immunoSEQ multiplex PCR, yet TCRdb's version contains in-frame clones alone and is incomplete. The data show about half a million clones, around 73% seen once. Concerning this clone: The antigen is unknown.

The chain has TRBV27 and TRBJ1-3; D might be TRBD1 (6 bases). The origin of this receptor is a middle-aged woman in good health. Some clones in this sample may be carry-over from other donors' samples. The sequenced sample consisted of PBMCs. DNA of the CDR3: TGTGCCAGCAGTTTATCGGGGGCAGTAAGAAACACCATATATTTT. It is translated as CASSLSGAVRNTIYF.